There are a few counts of the clone carrying this T cell receptor (beta chain). What it binds is not known. The CDR3 totals 16 residues. Trimming took 4 bases from V and 1 from J; bases not matched to a gene: 2. The V gene's germline CDR1 is ENHRY and CDR2 SYGVKD. The sample comes from a study of beta chain features in type 1 diabetes. The authors reverse transcribed all of the isolated RNA, so sequencing captured expressed TCRB transcripts. Generated by immunoSEQ multiplex PCR, the TCRdb table keeps only in-frame clones and is missing some. Among 300,000 or so clones listed, around 15% were seen once. Findings and caveats of the study: For cells with high TCR expression, cDNA sequencing could yield over-representation. Moderately but significantly shorter TCRB CDR3s were found in Type 1 diabetes patients in all four CD4+ subsets. For patients, the naive, central memory and Treg TCRB repertoires appeared more alike than for healthy donors.

V is TRBV10-3 and J is TRBJ2-2; 11 bases agree with TRBD2. This receptor was taken from a man in his thirties or forties with type 1 diabetes. Material for sequencing was naive CD4+ T cells from blood. CDR3 in amino acids: CAISVGLAVNTGELFF. The CDR3 DNA follows: TGTGCCATCAGTGTGGGACTAGCGGTGAACACCGGGGAGCTGTTTTTT.